The rows below give T cell receptor beta chains drawn from one sample of a study of monozygotic twins with inflammatory bowel disease. For each CDR3 protein, TCRdb gives one entry from its re-call of the 5' RACE reads, without DNA. The sample table sets out 310,000 or so distinct CDR3 sequences. The sample taken for sequencing was blood. These receptors all come from a human donor with ulcerative colitis or Crohn's disease, or a healthy co-twin of an affected twin (not recorded which). Both conserved end residues are part of each CDR3.

>16|TRBV5-1|TRBJ2-1
CASSSSLAGGDNEQFF
>15|TRBV12-3/TRBV12-4|TRBJ2-4
CASRPWDLAKNIQYF
>16|TRBV6-1|TRBJ1-3
CASSAVWGNSGNTIYF
>15|TRBV11-3|TRBJ2-2
CASSPRRGLTGELFF
>14|TRBV27|TRBJ1-2
CASSLSTGDYGYTF
>16|TRBV20-1|TRBJ2-7
CSARDTLPYGSYEQYF
>17|TRBV5-1|TRBJ2-1
CASSPETSGGSNNEQFF
>14|TRBV19|TRBJ1-5
CASSQGGSGQPQHF
>16|TRBV9|TRBJ2-1
CASSVHSGSVNNEQFF
>16|TRBV6-4|TRBJ2-1
CASSDTGLAAYNEQFF
>14|TRBV6-1|TRBJ2-1
CASTRGATYNEQFF
>14|TRBV6-1|TRBJ1-2
CASREAGNYYGYTF
>15|TRBV5-6|TRBJ1-1
CASSPRDRGNTEAFF
>15|TRBV28|TRBJ2-2
CASSLGGTGFGELFF
>11|TRBV25-1|TRBJ1-2
CASGAVYGYTF
>13|TRBV7-6|TRBJ2-1
CASSGREDGEQFF
>12|TRBV12-3/TRBV12-4|TRBJ2-3
CASSLGADMQYF
>15|TRBV11-1|TRBJ2-7
CASSLAPGSTYEQYF
>18|TRBV11-2|TRBJ1-4
CASSSGQGPSATNEKLFF
>14|TRBV27|TRBJ2-7
CAISLSRLAGEQYF
>13|TRBV18|TRBJ2-1
CASSPGPVNEQFF
>14|TRBV29-1|TRBJ2-1
CSVEWTSSFHEQFF
>12|TRBV12-3/TRBV12-4|TRBJ1-4
CASSFRPQKLFF
>14|TRBV30|TRBJ2-5
CAWETDSYQETQYF
>19|TRBV20-1|TRBJ2-3
CSARGWLAGGLTSTDTQYF
>16|TRBV6-1|TRBJ2-1
CASSRPPGQGWVEQFF
>13|TRBV28|TRBJ2-5
CASSLAQQETQYF
>17|TRBV2|TRBJ2-6
CASSYFGGPSGANVLTF
>16|TRBV7-3|TRBJ2-7
CASSLDGTGGSYEQYF
>15|TRBV15|TRBJ2-3
CATSRDIQGADTQYF
>13|TRBV7-3|TRBJ2-5
CASSLERWGTQYF
>13|TRBV7-9|TRBJ2-1
CASSALEGDEQFF
>13|TRBV5-4|TRBJ1-1
CASSLLGRTEAFF
>14|TRBV28|TRBJ1-1
CASSRDREYTEAFF
>13|TRBV6-2/TRBV6-3|TRBJ2-7
CASSWGLVYEQYF
>14|TRBV6-6|TRBJ1-6
CASSQTQGNSPLHF
>13|TRBV25-1|TRBJ2-5
CASSGTGQETQYF
>15|TRBV20-1|TRBJ2-1
CSASVLAESYNEQFF
>13|TRBV11-2|TRBJ2-1
CASSPREGREQFF
>15|TRBV6-2/TRBV6-3|TRBJ2-2
CASSSAGLNTGELFF
>15|TRBV19|TRBJ1-6
CASTARTGQNSPLHF
>19|TRBV7-8|TRBJ2-5
CASSLAPGLGDVDQETQYF
>13|TRBV20-1|TRBJ2-7
CSAGTRGNYEQYF
>14|TRBV29-1|TRBJ2-2
CSVGLGSNTGELFF
>19|TRBV4-1|TRBJ2-3
CASSQGVLSPGPATDTQYF
>15|TRBV7-3|TRBJ2-3
CSSSFNEGLTDTQYF
>14|TRBV28|TRBJ1-1
CASSFWLLNTEAFF
>13|TRBV29-1|TRBJ2-2
CSVGTGYTGELFF
>15|TRBV11-2|TRBJ1-3
CASSDVKGTGNTIYF
>14|TRBV14|TRBJ2-7
CASASYGQGDEQYF